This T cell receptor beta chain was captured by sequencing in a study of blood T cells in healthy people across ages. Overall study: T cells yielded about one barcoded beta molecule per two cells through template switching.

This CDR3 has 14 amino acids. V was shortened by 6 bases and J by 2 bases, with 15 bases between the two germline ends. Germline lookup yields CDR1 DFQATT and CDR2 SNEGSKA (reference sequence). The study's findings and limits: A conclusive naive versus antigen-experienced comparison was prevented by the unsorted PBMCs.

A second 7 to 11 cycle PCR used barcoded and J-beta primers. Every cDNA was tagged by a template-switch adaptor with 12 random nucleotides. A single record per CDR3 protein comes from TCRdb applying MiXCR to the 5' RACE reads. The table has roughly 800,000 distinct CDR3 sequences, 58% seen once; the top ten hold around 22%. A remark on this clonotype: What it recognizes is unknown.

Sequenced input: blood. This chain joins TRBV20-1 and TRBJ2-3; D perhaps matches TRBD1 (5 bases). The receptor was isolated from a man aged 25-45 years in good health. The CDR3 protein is CSAPNAGNTDTQYF. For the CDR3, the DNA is TGCAGTGCCCCGAACGCAGGGAACACAGATACGCAGTATTTT.